This TCR beta chain was recorded in a study of T cell responses to AZD1222 COVID-19 vaccine (dated by TCRdb to the early 2020s). A note on the overall study: Because spike-specific TCR depth and breadth did not differ between the two schedules, AZD1222 recipients who got a second dose at roughly 4 weeks were pooled with those who got a second dose at roughly 12 weeks. A total of 233 trial participants underwent TCR sequencing, of whom about 210 received two doses of AZD1222 and about 25 received two doses of the MenACWY control vaccine. Trial participants were enrolled by age into subgroups of 18-55, 56-69 and 70-plus years, and around 150, 28 and 57 TCR-sequenced participants, respectively, were included in these subgroups. The paper's findings and limits, for the study overall: In the small 56-69-year group, the increase in depth fell short of significance, most likely because of low power. Because no day 14 peak-response samples were available, the repertoires could be characterized only after the peak T cell response. CD4 TCRs associated with the vaccine covered the entire spike protein, and the dominant responses were in regions 160-218 and 743-854. Conclusions about previously exposed vaccinees are limited because only six or seven AZD1222 recipients were SARS-CoV-2 seropositive at baseline. After two AZD1222 doses, both the breadth and the depth of spike-specific TCRs were significantly higher than at day 0 and than in MenACWY recipients. Reportedly, almost half of the unique spike-specific TCRs recognized epitopes lying outside the regions that are mutated in the B.1.351 and B.1.1.7 variants. Participants were mostly white British and included more females than males, and it was suggested by the authors that clonal diversity may have been underestimated.

The CDR3 spans 17 residues, from the cysteine through the phenylalanine. Here the CDR3 DNA is all that survives: 51 bases in frame from base 1. This clone was seen only a few times. This receptor's antigen is unknown. Within one base of it there is no much larger clone, and no base qualities were kept. The label giving this sample's time point can be read as: baseline before first vaccination. Vaccinee samples came from UK trials COV001 and COV002, including a single-blind randomized controlled phase 2/3 trial of AZD1222 (ChAdOx1 nCoV-19) in healthy adults. Trial participant PBMC samples were collected at day 0 and day 28 after the second dose for TCRbeta chain sequencing. The CDR3 regions of human TCRbeta chains were analyzed by immunosequencing. In the authors' own workflow: Repertoire TCRs were matched against a reference library of SARS-CoV-2-specific TCRs generated with the MIRA antigen-specificity platform. Breadth was defined as the fraction of unique TCRs that were SARS-CoV-2-associated. Depth was defined as the fraction of total T cells that were SARS-CoV-2-associated. Using the MIRA data, each spike-specific TCR was assigned both to the spike region to which the TCR was reactive and to a CD4 or CD8 class. Log10-transformed breadth and depth values were compared by one-way ANOVA with Sidak's multiple comparisons tests. TCRdb mirrors the immuneACCESS table, restricted to in-frame sequences. Some clones are absent from its copies; in checked studies, under half trace to an unresolved V gene, and the reason for the others is unknown. V and J calls and clone size are as listed in that table; D and trimming were resolved from the DNA. Here the sample has approximately 120,000 clones; around nine tenths occur a single time. The ten top clones hold approximately 12% of the sample.

The sequence is built from TRBV21-1 and TRBJ1-3. TRBV21-1 corresponds to a pseudogene. This receptor was taken from an adult in good health. The input for sequencing was peripheral blood, taken on day 0 of AZD1222 vaccination. The CDR3: CASSKEKKAGIGNTIYF. The bases are TGTGCCAGCAGCAAAGAAAAAAAAGCTGGGATTGGAAACACCATATATTTT.